These 32 T cell receptor beta chains came from one sample sequenced in a study of blood T cell repertoires in COVID-19. Assay used: immunoSEQ multiplex PCR; TCRdb lists only in-frame clones, some missing. The sample yields around 300,000 clones, around 87% seen once. Source material: PBMCs or T cells enriched from blood (not recorded which). The receptors originated from a woman aged 25 to 39 who had recovered from COVID-19.

The CDR3 DNA follows: TGTGCCTGGAGTTTAACAATGAACACTGAAGCTTTCTTT. It is translated as CAWSLTMNTEAFF. The chain combines TRBV30 with TRBJ1-1; no firm D call. V was clipped by 2 bases and J by 0 bases, with 7 bases between them. The V gene's germline CDR1 is GTSNPN and CDR2 SVGIG (reference sequence). The CDR3 covers 13 residues.

This chain joins TRBV6-5 and TRBJ2-2, with D tentatively TRBD1 (6 bases). V was trimmed by 6 bases and J by 4 bases, leaving 12 bases between them. CDR3 length: 14 residues. The germline CDR1 and CDR2 sequences are MNHEY and SVGAGI. CDR3 protein: CASSATGSTGELFF. The CDR3 bases are TGTGCCAGCAGCGCTACAGGGAGCACCGGGGAGCTGTTTTTT.

This clone was detected only a few times. The rearrangement uses TRBV19 and TRBJ1-1; TRBD1 matches 11 bases. With 8 bases clipped from V and 4 bases from J, the junction kept 9 bases outside the gene matches. This CDR3 spans 15 amino acids. Germline CDR1 is LNHDA and CDR2 is SQIVND (reference sequence). Here the CDR3 DNA reads TGTGCCAGTGGGGACAGGGGGGTGAAGATCACTGAAGCTTTCTTT. Its protein is CASGDRGVKITEAFF. Together with reference TRBV19 and TRBJ1-1, the CDR3 gives the full variable domain: DGGITQSPKYLFRKEGQNVTLSCEQNLNHDAMYWYRQDPGQGLRLIYYSQIVNDFQKGDIAEGYSVSREKKESFPLTVTSAQKNPTAFYLCASGDRGVKITEAFFGQGTRLTVV.

V usage is TRBV7-2 and J usage is TRBJ1-2; TRBD1 matches at 8 bases. The trim removed 1 base at V and 0 bases at J, leaving 4 bases unmatched. The CDR3 has 16 residues. The germline gives CDR1 SGHTA, CDR2 FQGNSA. CDR3 sequence (DNA): TGTGCCAGCAGCTTAGAAGAGACAGGGGCTAACTATGGCTACACCTTC. Protein: CASSLEETGANYGYTF. The variable domain in full, with the rest retrieved from reference TRBV7-2 and TRBJ1-2, is GAGVSQSPSNKVTEKGKDVELRCDPISGHTALYWYRQSLGQGLEFLIYFQGNSAPDKSGLPSDRFSAERTGGSVSTLTIQRTQQEDSAVYLCASSLEETGANYGYTFGSGTRLTVV.

V and J are TRBV10-3 and TRBJ2-5; TRBD2 aligns across 9 bases. Looked up from germline, CDR1 is ENHRY and CDR2 is SYGVKD. This CDR3 has 14 amino acids. V lost 4 bases and J lost 2; bases outside the gene matches: 2. This chain's CDR3 is CAISGLAVQETQYF. The DNA of the CDR3 is TGTGCCATCAGTGGACTAGCGGTACAAGAGACCCAGTACTTC.

The chain carries TRBV4-1 and TRBJ1-2; no clear D. Trimming left V 6 bases short and J 7 bases short, with 24 bases between. The CDR3 spans 16 residues. Germline assignment: CDR1 MGHRA and CDR2 YSYEKL. CDR3 region: CASRGRGRPGAGGYTF. In DNA form, the CDR3 reads TGCGCCAGCAGGGGCCGCGGACGCCCCGGAGCGGGTGGCTACACCTTC.

The chain couples TRBV7-9 to TRBJ2-3; 8 nucleotides agree with TRBD2. The germline gives CDR1 SEHNR, CDR2 FQNEAQ (reference sequence). The CDR3 extends over 17 amino acids. Trimming cost V 2 bases and J 2 bases; bases outside gene matches: 9. The CDR3 sequence is CASSLYFTSGSTDTQYF. For the CDR3, the DNA is TGTGCCAGCAGCTTATATTTCACTAGCGGTTCCACAGATACGCAGTATTTT. The full variable domain, with the rest looked up from reference TRBV7-9 and TRBJ2-3, is DTGVSQNPRHKITKRGQNVTFRCDPISEHNRLYWYRQTLGQGPEFLTYFQNEAQLEKSRLLSDRFSAERPKGSFSTLEIQRTEQGDSAMYLCASSLYFTSGSTDTQYFGPGTRLTVL.

This chain connects TRBV4-1 to TRBJ2-1; D is uncertain. CDR1 is MGHRA, CDR2 YSYEKL, per germline. This CDR3 is built from 15 residues. V gave up 2 bases and J gave up 0 bases, with 8 bases separating them. The CDR3 spells CASSQTESSYNEQFF. The CDR3 DNA reads TGCGCCAGCAGCCAAACGGAGAGCTCCTACAATGAGCAGTTCTTC.

J is TRBJ1-1 and V is TRBV6-1, with 8 positions matching TRBD1. This CDR3 has 14 amino acids. J was trimmed by 5 bases and V by 2 bases; bases with no gene match: 4. The germline V gene encodes CDR1 MNHNS and CDR2 SASEGT. The CDR3 DNA is TGTGCCAGCAGTGAACAGGGGGCGAGAACTGAAGCTTTCTTT. Residues: CASSEQGARTEAFF.

This chain connects TRBV6-5 to TRBJ2-1, with a possible D match to TRBD2 (5 bases). In germline, CDR1 is MNHEY, CDR2 SVGAGI. This CDR3 region has 16 residues. V lost 0 bases and J lost 8, with 17 bases in between. The CDR3 DNA reads as TGTGCCAGCAGTTACTCGAAGGACTCTCGGGGAGATGAGCAGTTCTTC. It specifies CASSYSKDSRGDEQFF.

The V and J genes are TRBV27 and TRBJ2-7; D gene uncertain. The CDR3 spans 13 residues. The V gene lost 3 bases and the J gene lost 1 base, with 7 bases spanning the gap. Germline assignment: CDR1 MNHEY and CDR2 SMNVEV (reference sequence). In nucleotides, the CDR3 is TGTGCCAGCAGTTTTATGGAGTCCTACGAGCAGTACTTC. It encodes CASSFMESYEQYF.

The chain employs TRBV5-1 and TRBJ2-1; 10 nucleotides line up with TRBD2. With 3 bases clipped from V and 2 bases from J, the junction kept 8 bases outside the gene matches. Per the germline V gene, CDR1 is SGHRS and CDR2 is YFSETQ. This CDR3 is built from 17 residues. The DNA of the CDR3 is TGCGCCAGCAGCTCCGAAGGTAGCGGGGGGCCCTACAATGAGCAGTTCTTC. The encoded protein is CASSSEGSGGPYNEQFF.

This chain links TRBV9 with TRBJ2-2; 13 nucleotides align to TRBD2. CDR1 and CDR2 (germline): SGDLS, YYNGEE. The CDR3 length is 17 residues. J was trimmed by 7 bases and V by 1 base; bases with no gene match: 7. Here the CDR3 reads CASSVSLTSGGFGELFF. CDR3 nucleotide sequence: TGTGCCAGCAGCGTAAGCTTGACTAGCGGGGGGTTCGGGGAGCTGTTTTTT.

The rearrangement uses TRBV3-1 (or the pseudogene TRBV3-2) and TRBJ2-2; D remains ambiguous. Trimming pared 0 bases from V and 4 bases from J, leaving 6 bases between. This CDR3 has 14 residues. Germline CDR1 is LGHDT and CDR2 is YNNKEL (reference sequence). CDR3 amino acids: CASSQDPGTGELFF. CDR3 DNA sequence: TGTGCCAGCAGCCAAGATCCGGGCACCGGGGAGCTGTTTTTT.

The rearrangement joins TRBV6-5 to TRBJ1-1, with D hard to call. The CDR3 has 16 amino acids. Germline values: CDR1 MNHEY, CDR2 SVGAGI. V was cut by 0 bases and J by 4 bases, with 15 bases left in between. CDR3 sequence: CASSYSGIGGFTEAFF. For the CDR3, the DNA is TGTGCCAGCAGTTACTCCGGGATTGGCGGCTTCACTGAAGCTTTCTTT.

CDR3 DNA sequence: TGTGCCAGCAGCTTTCACAGCAGGGGTTCCTACGAGCAGTACTTC. Its protein product is CASSFHSRGSYEQYF. J is TRBJ2-7 and V is TRBV7-9; possible D gene TRBD1, 6 bases. Germline-derived CDR1 and CDR2 are SEHNR and FQNEAQ (reference sequence). The ends were cut back, 3 bases at V and 1 base at J, with 13 bases in the middle. The CDR3 sequence is 15 residues long.

J is TRBJ1-5 and V is TRBV2; D gene ambiguous. There are 16 residues in the CDR3. V was clipped by 7 bases and J by 0 bases, with 16 bases between them. CDR1 SNHLY and CDR2 FYNNEI come from the germline V gene. The CDR3 DNA reads TGTGCCAGCACCGGAGGGTCCTTCCTTAGCAATCAGCCCCAGCATTTT. Translation: CASTGGSFLSNQPQHF.

This clone is labeled medium-sized. The V call is TRBV5-5, the J call TRBJ1-1, with D hard to call. V shed 1 base and J shed 0 bases, with 7 bases lying between them. Germline-derived CDR1 and CDR2 are SGHKS and YYEKEE (reference sequence). This CDR3 is 14 amino acids long. The CDR3 DNA reads as TGTGCCAGCAGCTTGCAGAGGATGAACACTGAAGCTTTCTTT. It translates to CASSLQRMNTEAFF. The full variable domain, rest sourced from reference TRBV5-5 and TRBJ1-1, is DAGVTQSPTHLIKTRGQQVTLRCSPISGHKSVSWYQQVLGQGPQFIFQYYEKEERGRGNFPDRFSARQFPNYSSELNVNALLLGDSALYLCASSLQRMNTEAFFGQGTRLTVV.

The chain joins TRBV9 to TRBJ1-6, with D unresolved. Germline loops: CDR1 SGDLS, CDR2 YYNGEE. CDR3 length: 14 amino acids. Trimming shortened V by 4 bases and J by 5 bases, and 10 bases separated the two germline ends. This chain's CDR3 is CASSPPGNNSPLHF. CDR3 sequence (DNA): TGTGCCAGCAGCCCCCCGGGGAATAATTCACCCCTCCACTTT.

This clone was observed once. The rearrangement links TRBV28 to TRBJ2-5, with TRBD2 matching over 13 bases. V shed 5 bases, J shed 0 bases, and the junction held 15 bases outside the gene matches. The CDR3 is made up of 20 amino acids. CDR1 MDHEN and CDR2 SYDVKM come from the germline V gene. The CDR3, as DNA: TGTGCCAGCAGTCCTACTCCCCGGGGACTAGCGGGGAGCTACCAAGAGACCCAGTACTTC. This encodes CASSPTPRGLAGSYQETQYF.

The rearrangement uses TRBV27 and TRBJ1-5, with D hard to call. CDR1 and CDR2 from the germline V gene are MNHEY and SMNVEV (reference sequence). V was pared by 6 bases and J by 1 base, with 10 bases between. This CDR3 is 14 amino acids long. The CDR3 protein is CASSSDTSNQPQHF. As DNA, the CDR3 is TGTGCCAGCAGCTCCGACACGAGCAATCAGCCCCAGCATTTT.

The V gene is TRBV4-2, the J gene TRBJ2-5, with 8 bases identical to TRBD1. J gave up 3 bases and V 4 bases, and 4 bases lay outside the gene matches. Germline V gene data show CDR1 as LGHNA and CDR2 as YNFKEQ. The CDR3 extends over 14 amino acids. The CDR3 spells CASSRTTGEETQYF. The DNA for the CDR3 is TGTGCCAGCAGCCGCACGACAGGGGAAGAGACCCAGTACTTC.

The chain carries TRBV12-3 or TRBV12-4 and TRBJ1-2; TRBD1 agrees at 7 bases. V shed 3 bases and J 7 bases; nucleotides not matched to a gene: 5. The CDR3 is made up of 13 amino acids. CDR3 protein: CASSFDRDFGYTF. CDR3 DNA: TGTGCCAGCAGTTTTGACAGGGACTTTGGCTACACCTTC.

This clone appeared once. The chain has TRBV11-2 and TRBJ1-1, with D unclear. The CDR3 extends over 13 amino acids. Trimming left V 5 bases short and J 1 base short, with 8 bases between. Germline CDR1 SGHAT, CDR2 FQNNGV. CDR3 sequence reads: CASSLSRNTEAFF. Here the CDR3 DNA reads TGTGCCAGCAGCCTTAGTCGGAACACTGAAGCTTTCTTT.

The CDR3 here is CASSPGTRTYEQYF. The CDR3 coding sequence is TGCGCCAGCAGCCCTGGGACTCGAACCTACGAGCAGTACTTC. This sequence joins TRBV4-3 and TRBJ2-7; tentative D call: TRBD2 (6 bases). Germline-derived CDR1 and CDR2 are LGHNA and YSLEER. CDR3 length: 14 residues. Trimming left V 4 bases short and J 2 bases short, with 12 bases between.

The chain recombines TRBV10-1 with TRBJ1-5; TRBD1 is a possible D gene (6 bases). Germline assignment: CDR1 WNHNN and CDR2 SYGVQD (reference sequence). CDR3 length: 15 amino acids. Trimming shortened V by 0 bases and J by 2 bases, and 8 bases separated the two germline ends. The CDR3 sequence is CASSESRQGNQPQHF. CDR3 coding DNA: TGCGCCAGCAGTGAGTCAAGACAGGGCAATCAGCCCCAGCATTTT.

The V and J genes are TRBV28 and TRBJ1-2; D remains ambiguous. CDR3 length: 17 residues. V lost 3 bases to trimming and J lost 0 bases, with 17 bases between them. Germline CDR1 reads MDHEN; CDR2 reads SYDVKM. CDR3 in DNA: TGTGCCAGCAGTTTTTTTCTCGGAGTGGAGACTAACTATGGCTACACCTTC. Translation: CASSFFLGVETNYGYTF.

The V call is TRBV18, the J call TRBJ1-1; D possibly corresponds to TRBD1 (6 bases). The germline V gene has CDR1 KGHSH and CDR2 LQKENI. The V and J ends lost 4 bases and 2 bases respectively, with 14 bases between them. The CDR3 length is 15 residues. This chain's CDR3 is CASSLLGGTNTEAFF. The CDR3 nucleotides read TGTGCCAGCTCACTCCTCGGGGGGACAAACACTGAAGCTTTCTTT.

V is TRBV6-5 and J is TRBJ2-7, with TRBD2 identical over 8 bases. CDR3 length: 15 amino acids. Trimming cost V 1 base and J 2 bases; bases outside gene matches: 4. Germline V gene sequence: CDR1 MNHEY, CDR2 SVGAGI. CDR3 sequence (DNA): TGTGCCAGCAGTTACTTCGGGGGGGAAGCCTACGAGCAGTACTTC. Its translation: CASSYFGGEAYEQYF.

J is TRBJ1-2 and V is TRBV10-3, with 9 bases fitting TRBD1. The CDR3 is made up of 15 amino acids. With 9 bases clipped from V and 7 bases from J, the junction kept 15 bases outside the gene matches. Germline V gene data show CDR1 as ENHRY and CDR2 as SYGVKD. CDR3 sequence: CAMRNGGQGSRGYTF. Written as DNA, the CDR3 is TGTGCCATGAGGAACGGTGGACAGGGGTCTCGTGGCTACACCTTC.

This sequence joins TRBV6-5 and TRBJ2-2; D is possibly TRBD1 (6 bases). The CDR3 loop spans 15 amino acids. From germline, CDR1 is MNHEY and CDR2 SVGAGI. The V end was cut by 10 bases, the J end by 1 base, with 16 bases between. Here the CDR3 DNA reads TGTGCCACCATGTCGCTAGGGGGGAACACCGGGGAGCTGTTTTTT. This translates into CATMSLGGNTGELFF.

The J gene is TRBJ2-7, the V gene TRBV11-1; a possible D gene is TRBD1 (5 bases). With 1 base removed from V and 5 bases from J, the gap between germline ends came to 12 bases. Germline CDR1 reads SGHAT; CDR2 reads FQDESV (reference sequence). There are 14 residues in the CDR3. DNA of the CDR3: TGTGCCAGCAGCTTAGGTCCAGGGATAAACGAGCAGTACTTC. Protein: CASSLGPGINEQYF.